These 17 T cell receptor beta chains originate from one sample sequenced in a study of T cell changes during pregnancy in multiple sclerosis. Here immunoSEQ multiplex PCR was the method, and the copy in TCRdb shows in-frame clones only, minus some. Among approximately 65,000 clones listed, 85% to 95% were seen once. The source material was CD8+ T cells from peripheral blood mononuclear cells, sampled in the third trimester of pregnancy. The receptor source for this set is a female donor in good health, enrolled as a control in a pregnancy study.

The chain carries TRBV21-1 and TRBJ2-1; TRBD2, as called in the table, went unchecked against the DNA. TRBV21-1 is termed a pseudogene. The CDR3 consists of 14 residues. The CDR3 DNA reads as TGTGCCAGCCTCCTAGCGGGGGGGCCCAATGAGCAGTTCTTC. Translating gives CASLLAGGPNEQFF.

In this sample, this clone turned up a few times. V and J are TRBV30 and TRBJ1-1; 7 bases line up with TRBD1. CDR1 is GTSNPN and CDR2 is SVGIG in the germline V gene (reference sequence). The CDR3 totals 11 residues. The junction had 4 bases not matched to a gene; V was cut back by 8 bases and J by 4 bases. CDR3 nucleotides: TGTGCCGCTGACAGGGTCACTGAAGCTTTCTTT. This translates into CAADRVTEAFF.

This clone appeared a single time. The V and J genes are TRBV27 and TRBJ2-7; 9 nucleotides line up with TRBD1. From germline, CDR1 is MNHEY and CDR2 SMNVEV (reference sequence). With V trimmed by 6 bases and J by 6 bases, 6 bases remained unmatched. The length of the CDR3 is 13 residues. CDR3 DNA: TGTGCCAGCAGGAACAGGGGGCTGGGCGAGCAGTACTTC. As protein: CASRNRGLGEQYF.

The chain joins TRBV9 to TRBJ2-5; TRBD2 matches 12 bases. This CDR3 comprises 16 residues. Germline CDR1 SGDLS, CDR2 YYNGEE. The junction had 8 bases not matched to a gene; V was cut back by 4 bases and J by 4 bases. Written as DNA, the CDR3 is TGTGCCAGCAGCCCAACCCCGACTAGCGGGGGAGAGACCCAGTACTTC. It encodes CASSPTPTSGGETQYF. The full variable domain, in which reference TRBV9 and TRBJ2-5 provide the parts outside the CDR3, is DSGVTQTPKHLITATGQRVTLRCSPRSGDLSVYWYQQSLDQGLQFLIQYYNGEERAKGNILERFSAQQFPDLHSELNLSSLELGDSALYFCASSPTPTSGGETQYFGPGTRLLVL.

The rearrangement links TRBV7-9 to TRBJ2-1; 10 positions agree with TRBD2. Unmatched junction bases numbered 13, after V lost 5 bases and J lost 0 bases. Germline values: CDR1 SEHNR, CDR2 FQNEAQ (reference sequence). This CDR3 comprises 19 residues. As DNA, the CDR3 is TGTGCCAGCAGCCCTAACTTCGCGAGCGGGGGGGCCTCCTACAATGAGCAGTTCTTC. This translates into CASSPNFASGGASYNEQFF. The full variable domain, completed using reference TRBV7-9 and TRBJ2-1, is DTGVSQNPRHKITKRGQNVTFRCDPISEHNRLYWYRQTLGQGPEFLTYFQNEAQLEKSRLLSDRFSAERPKGSFSTLEIQRTEQGDSAMYLCASSPNFASGGASYNEQFFGPGTRLTVL.

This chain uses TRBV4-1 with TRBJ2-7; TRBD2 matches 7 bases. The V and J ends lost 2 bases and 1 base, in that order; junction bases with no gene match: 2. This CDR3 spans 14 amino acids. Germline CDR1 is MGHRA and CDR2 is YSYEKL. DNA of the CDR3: TGCGCCAGCAGCCAATGGGAGGGGTCCTACGAGCAGTACTTC. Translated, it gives CASSQWEGSYEQYF.

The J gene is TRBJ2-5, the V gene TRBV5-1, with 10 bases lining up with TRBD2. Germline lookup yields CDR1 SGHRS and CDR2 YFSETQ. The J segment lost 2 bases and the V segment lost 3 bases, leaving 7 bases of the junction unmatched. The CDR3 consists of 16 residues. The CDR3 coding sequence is TGCGCCAGCAGCTCCGGACTAGCGGCTCTGCAAGAGACCCAGTACTTC. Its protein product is CASSSGLAALQETQYF.

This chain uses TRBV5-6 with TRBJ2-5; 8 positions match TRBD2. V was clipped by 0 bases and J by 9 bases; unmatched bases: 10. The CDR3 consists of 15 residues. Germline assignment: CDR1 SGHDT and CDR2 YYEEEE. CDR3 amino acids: CASSLVGTRSHAQYF. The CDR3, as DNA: TGTGCCAGCAGCTTGGTGGGGACTAGGTCCCATGCCCAGTACTTC.

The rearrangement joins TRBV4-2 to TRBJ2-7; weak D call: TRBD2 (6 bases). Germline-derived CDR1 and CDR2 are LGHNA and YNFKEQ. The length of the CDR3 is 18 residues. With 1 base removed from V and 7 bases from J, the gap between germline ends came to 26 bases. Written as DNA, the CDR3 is TGTGCCAGCAGCCAAGCGGTGGATGAGCGGGTGCTGCTTCGGGAGCAGTACTTC. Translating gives CASSQAVDERVLLREQYF.

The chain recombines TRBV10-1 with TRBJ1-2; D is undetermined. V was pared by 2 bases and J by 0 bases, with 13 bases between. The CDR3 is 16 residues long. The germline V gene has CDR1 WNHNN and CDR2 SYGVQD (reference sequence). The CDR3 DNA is TGCGCCAGCAGTGAGAACGGAGAGGTAGCTAACTATGGCTACACCTTC. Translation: CASSENGEVANYGYTF.

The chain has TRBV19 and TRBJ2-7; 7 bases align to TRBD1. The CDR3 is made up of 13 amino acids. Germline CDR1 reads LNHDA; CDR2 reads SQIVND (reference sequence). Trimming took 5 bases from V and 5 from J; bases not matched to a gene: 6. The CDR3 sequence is CASSPQGVDEQYF. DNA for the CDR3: TGTGCCAGTAGTCCGCAGGGGGTAGACGAGCAGTACTTC.

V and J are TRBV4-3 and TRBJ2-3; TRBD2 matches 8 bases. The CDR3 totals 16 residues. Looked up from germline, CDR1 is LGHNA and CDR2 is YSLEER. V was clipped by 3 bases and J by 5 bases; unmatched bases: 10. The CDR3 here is CASSQGYGGARDTQYF. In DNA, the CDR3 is TGCGCCAGCAGCCAGGGGTACGGGGGGGCGAGAGATACGCAGTATTTT.

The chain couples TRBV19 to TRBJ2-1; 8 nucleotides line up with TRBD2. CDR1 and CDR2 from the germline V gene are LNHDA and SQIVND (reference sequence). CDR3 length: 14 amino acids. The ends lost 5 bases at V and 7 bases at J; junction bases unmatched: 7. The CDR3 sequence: CASSALGLANEQFF. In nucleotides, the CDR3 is TGTGCCAGTAGTGCACTCGGACTAGCAAATGAGCAGTTCTTC. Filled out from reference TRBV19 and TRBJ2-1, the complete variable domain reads DGGITQSPKYLFRKEGQNVTLSCEQNLNHDAMYWYRQDPGQGLRLIYYSQIVNDFQKGDIAEGYSVSREKKESFPLTVTSAQKNPTAFYLCASSALGLANEQFFGPGTRLTVL.

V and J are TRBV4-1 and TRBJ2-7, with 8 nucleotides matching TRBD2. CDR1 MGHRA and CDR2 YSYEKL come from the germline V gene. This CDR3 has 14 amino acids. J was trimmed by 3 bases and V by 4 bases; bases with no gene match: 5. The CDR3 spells CASSPLGLDYEQYF. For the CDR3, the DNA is TGCGCCAGCAGCCCCCTGGGACTAGACTACGAGCAGTACTTC.

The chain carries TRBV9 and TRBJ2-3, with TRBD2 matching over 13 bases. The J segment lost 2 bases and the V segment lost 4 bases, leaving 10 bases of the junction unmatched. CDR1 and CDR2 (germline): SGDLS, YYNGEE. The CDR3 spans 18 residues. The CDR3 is CASSPHDGLAGVTDTQYF. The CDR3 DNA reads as TGTGCCAGCAGCCCGCACGACGGACTAGCGGGGGTCACAGATACGCAGTATTTT.

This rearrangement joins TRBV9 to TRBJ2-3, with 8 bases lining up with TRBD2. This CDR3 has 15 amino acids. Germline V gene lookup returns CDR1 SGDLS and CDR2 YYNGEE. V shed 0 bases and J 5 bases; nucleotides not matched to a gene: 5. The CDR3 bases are TGTGCCAGCAGCGTAGACGGGGGGGCCAAAGATACGCAGTATTTT. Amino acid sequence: CASSVDGGAKDTQYF.

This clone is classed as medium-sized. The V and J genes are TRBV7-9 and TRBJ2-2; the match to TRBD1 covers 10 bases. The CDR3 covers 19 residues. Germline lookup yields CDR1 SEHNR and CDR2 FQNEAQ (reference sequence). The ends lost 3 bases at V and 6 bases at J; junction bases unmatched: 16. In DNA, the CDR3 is TGTGCCAGCAGCTTCATTAGGCCGGGACAGGGGCTTTGGGCCGGGGAGCTGTTTTTT. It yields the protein CASSFIRPGQGLWAGELFF.